This T cell receptor (beta chain) was recovered during a study of blood T cell repertoires in COVID-19. Germline V CDR1 and CDR2: KGHSH, LQKENI. V lost 2 bases to trimming and J lost 10 bases, with 14 bases between them. This CDR3 spans 13 amino acids. This table comes from immunoSEQ multiplex PCR, and its TCRdb copy is limited to in-frame clones, with some not included. The sample consists of around 170,000 clones, 80% to 90% of them appearing once. The sequencing input was peripheral blood. V and J are TRBV18 and TRBJ1-1; no firm D call. This clonotype was obtained from a young man with active or convalescent COVID-19. The CDR3 DNA follows: TGTGCCAGCTCACCATCCCTAGAGGTCTCAGCTTTCTTT. It encodes CASSPSLEVSAFF.